The 17 T cell receptor beta chains reported below all come from one sample, sequenced in a study of cytomegalovirus exposure and HLA in healthy donors. The PCR made use of 60 Vbeta and 13 Jbeta primers. The data were produced by immunoSEQ multiplex PCR, yet TCRdb's version contains in-frame clones alone and is incomplete. The data hold tens of thousands of clones, with under 75% observed a single time. Sequencing used PBMCs. All receptors derive from a human donor in good health.

This chain connects TRBV19 to TRBJ1-4, with 9 positions matching TRBD1. This CDR3 contains 13 residues. The germline V gene has CDR1 LNHDA and CDR2 SQIVND (reference sequence). J gave up 7 bases and V 6 bases, and 3 bases lay outside the gene matches. The CDR3 reads CASSRDRVEKLFF. As DNA, the CDR3 is TGTGCCAGTAGCCGGGACAGGGTTGAAAAACTGTTTTTT.

This clone has only a few counts. The chain employs TRBV19 and TRBJ1-5; D uncertain. The CDR3 is made up of 15 amino acids. CDR1 is LNHDA, CDR2 SQIVND, per germline (reference sequence). V lost 4 bases to trimming and J lost 5 bases, with 15 bases between them. The CDR3 region has the DNA TGTGCCAGTAGTAGGGAGCGCACAACATATCAGCCCCAGCATTTT. It translates to CASSRERTTYQPQHF.

In its sample, this clone was seen a few times. This chain connects TRBV4-1 to TRBJ2-1, with TRBD1 as a possible D gene (5 bases). This CDR3 region has 17 residues. The V gene's germline CDR1 is MGHRA and CDR2 YSYEKL. V was shortened by 1 base and J by 8 bases, with 21 bases between the two germline ends. CDR3 sequence reads: CASSQGGFVTVFDEQFF. The CDR3 DNA sequence: TGCGCCAGCAGCCAAGGGGGCTTCGTGACAGTGTTCGATGAGCAGTTCTTC.

DNA of the CDR3: TGTGCCAGCAGTCTGACACGGGCGGGCACCGGGGAGCTGTTTTTT. Amino acid sequence: CASSLTRAGTGELFF. The genes are TRBV2 and TRBJ2-2; the D gene is possibly TRBD2 (5 bases). This CDR3 has 15 residues. V shed 5 bases and J shed 4 bases, with 14 bases lying between them. Germline loops: CDR1 SNHLY, CDR2 FYNNEI.

This chain connects TRBV5-8 to TRBJ2-1, with 10 bases lining up with TRBD2. From germline, CDR1 is SGHTS and CDR2 YDEGEE. The trim removed 4 bases at V and 3 bases at J, leaving 4 bases unmatched. This CDR3 contains 15 residues. CDR3 in DNA: TGTGCCAGCAGCCTCGAGCGGGGGGGCTACAATGAGCAGTTCTTC. Its translation: CASSLERGGYNEQFF.

The rearrangement joins TRBV7-3 to TRBJ1-1; D is ambiguous. The CDR3 runs to 14 residues. Germline values: CDR1 SGHTA, CDR2 FQGTGA. Trimming removed 0 bases from V and 6 bases from J, with 11 bases in between. The CDR3 bases are TGTGCCAGCAGCTTAACGTCGGGAGTACCTGAAGCTTTCTTT. Translating it yields CASSLTSGVPEAFF. The whole variable domain, filled in from reference TRBV7-3 and TRBJ1-1, reads GAGVSQTPSNKVTEKGKYVELRCDPISGHTALYWYRQSLGQGPEFLIYFQGTGAADDSGLPNDRFFAVRPEGSVSTLKIQRTERGDSAVYLCASSLTSGVPEAFFGQGTRLTVV.

With regard to this clone: The junction does not match germline at one end; this may be a read error. V usage is TRBV10-3 and J usage is TRBJ2-2, with D perhaps TRBD1 (5 bases). The germline V gene encodes CDR1 ENHRY and CDR2 SYGVKD. The CDR3 extends over 14 amino acids. CDR3 amino acids: CAIRQVPNAGELFF. DNA of the CDR3: TGTGCCATCAGACAGGTACCGAACGCCGGGGAGCTGTTTTTT.

In its sample, this clone was seen a few times. The J gene is TRBJ1-5, the V gene TRBV5-1, with D perhaps matching TRBD1 (6 bases). Germline CDR1 is SGHRS and CDR2 is YFSETQ. This CDR3 has 13 amino acids. Between the trimmed V and J ends, which lost 0 bases and 5 bases, there was a span of 6 bases. This chain's CDR3 is CASSLDRDQPQHF. In nucleotides, the CDR3 is TGCGCCAGCAGCTTGGACAGGGATCAGCCCCAGCATTTT.

The CDR3 spells CASSYNKQETQYF. The CDR3, as DNA: TGTGCCAGCAGCTATAACAAACAAGAGACCCAGTACTTC. The V and J genes are TRBV7-9 and TRBJ2-5; no reliable D call. Germline V CDR1 and CDR2: SEHNR, FQNEAQ (reference sequence). Trimming pared 4 bases from V and 2 bases from J, leaving 8 bases between. The CDR3 totals 13 residues.

This clone occurred a few times. The chain links TRBV5-6 to TRBJ1-1; 7 bases fit TRBD1. The germline V gene encodes CDR1 SGHDT and CDR2 YYEEEE. V lost 1 base and J lost 2; bases outside the gene matches: 8. The CDR3 is 16 amino acids. CDR3 coding DNA: TGTGCCAGCAGCTTGCCGACAGGGCTAATCAACACTGAAGCTTTCTTT. This translates into CASSLPTGLINTEAFF.

The V call is TRBV19, the J call TRBJ2-5; possible D gene TRBD1, 6 bases. V was shortened by 0 bases and J by 11 bases, with 16 bases between the two germline ends. This CDR3 contains 14 residues. The germline CDR1 and CDR2 sequences are LNHDA and SQIVND (reference sequence). Here the CDR3 DNA reads TGTGCCAGTAGTATAGATGGGGGCCCCTACCAGCAGTACTTC. Translation gives CASSIDGGPYQQYF.

This clone has only one observation. In DNA form, the CDR3 reads TGCGCCAGCAGCTTGTTACGGACAGGAGGCACAGATACGCAGTATTTT. Translated: CASSLLRTGGTDTQYF. V gene TRBV5-1 combines with J gene TRBJ2-3; TRBD1 agrees at 7 bases. CDR3 length: 16 amino acids. Germline loops: CDR1 SGHRS, CDR2 YFSETQ. The V and J ends lost 1 base and 1 base, in that order; junction bases with no gene match: 6.

This chain joins TRBV7-9 and TRBJ2-3; a possible D gene is TRBD2 (5 bases). The CDR3 is 13 amino acids. Between the trimmed V and J ends, which lost 8 bases and 5 bases, there was a span of 14 bases. Germline CDR1 reads SEHNR; CDR2 reads FQNEAQ (reference sequence). The CDR3 DNA sequence: TGTGCCAGCTCATGGAGGACCGAAGATACGCAGTATTTT. Translation: CASSWRTEDTQYF.

As to this clone: Relative to the germline gene, one junction end is altered; a read error may explain this. The rearrangement uses TRBV6-1 and TRBJ2-7; D gene unclear. There are 15 residues in the CDR3. CDR1 is MNHNS, CDR2 SASEGT, per germline. CDR3 loop: CANSESMGTYYEQYF. Written as DNA, the CDR3 is TGTGCCAACAGTGAAAGTATGGGCACATACTACGAGCAGTACTTC.

In its sample, this clone was seen once. The J gene is TRBJ1-3, the V gene TRBV18, with D possibly matching TRBD1 (5 bases). Trimming shortened V by 0 bases and J by 4 bases, and 13 bases separated the two germline ends. Per the germline V gene, CDR1 is KGHSH and CDR2 is LQKENI. There are 16 residues in the CDR3. CDR3: CASSPPSPRQGNTIYF. The CDR3 region has the DNA TGTGCCAGCTCACCACCGAGCCCAAGACAGGGAAACACCATATATTTT.

The gene calls are TRBV5-6 and TRBJ1-6; 10 nucleotides line up with TRBD1. CDR3 length: 16 amino acids. Trimming removed 4 bases from V and 2 bases from J; junction bases left unmatched: 3. Germline V lookup: CDR1 SGHDT, CDR2 YYEEEE. CDR3 region: CASSPGQGTYNSPLHF. CDR3 sequence (DNA): TGTGCCAGCAGCCCGGGACAGGGGACCTATAATTCACCCCTCCACTTT.

This clone is a singleton in its sample. The chain links TRBV5-1 to TRBJ1-3; maybe TRBD1 (5 bases). Germline V gives CDR1 SGHRS, CDR2 YFSETQ. The CDR3 contains 15 residues. Trimming shortened V by 4 bases and J by 3 bases, and 14 bases separated the two germline ends. The CDR3 is CASSPTGVGGNTIYF. The CDR3 DNA is TGCGCCAGCAGCCCCACAGGTGTTGGTGGAAACACCATATATTTT.